What follows describes a single T cell receptor (beta chain). The data were taken from a study of blood T cell repertoires in COVID-19. Overall study: Nucleic acid was either cDNA or gDNA, and it came from T cells, B-cell-depleted T cells, or PBMCs.

The table came from immunoSEQ multiplex PCR; TCRdb's copy has only in-frame clones and leaves some out. The profile covers 200,000 to 250,000 clones, with 70% to 90% appearing a single time and approximately 2.2% taken by the ten largest. The CDR3 is made up of 15 amino acids. Germline CDR1 reads KGHSH; CDR2 reads LQKENI. V dropped 10 bases and J dropped 6 bases, with 22 bases sitting between them. The V gene is TRBV18, the J gene TRBJ1-5; D is perhaps TRBD1 (6 bases). Specimen: peripheral blood. This sequence originates from a woman aged 40 to 50 who had recovered from COVID-19. This CDR3 is CATTKDAIGGQPQHF. The DNA for the CDR3 is TGTGCCACCACCAAGGACGCCATAGGGGGTCAGCCCCAGCATTTT.